The 12 T cell receptor beta chains listed next were all sequenced from one sample in a study of blood T cells in healthy people across ages. Together with a sample-barcoded 5' primer, a J-beta primer mix was included in a second PCR lasting roughly 6 to 12 cycles. TCRdb independently ran MiXCR on the 5' RACE reads; one entry per CDR3 protein. The sample shows about 510,000 distinct CDR3 sequences, 27% of them seen only once. This sample also appeared in a second study, on T cells of mothers and their children.

The sequencing input was blood. The receptors were gathered from a boy between 2 and 10 years old in good health.

This clonotype occurred many times. The chain uses TRBV10-3 and TRBJ2-2, with D possibly matching TRBD2 (5 bases). CDR3 size: 14 residues. Germline assignment: CDR1 ENHRY and CDR2 SYGVKD. The V end was cut by 2 bases, the J end by 3 bases, with 7 bases between. CDR3 loop: CAISETRDTGELFF. CDR3 in DNA: TGTGCCATCAGTGAGACTAGGGACACCGGGGAGCTGTTTTTT.

This clonotype was seen a few times. The genes are TRBV5-1 and TRBJ1-4; 7 bases line up with TRBD1. V shed 5 bases, J shed 7 bases, and the junction held 11 bases outside the gene matches. Germline CDR1 SGHRS, CDR2 YFSETQ. This CDR3 is 15 amino acids long. CDR3: CASRYRGRGGEKLFF. The CDR3 DNA is TGCGCCAGCAGATACAGGGGAAGAGGGGGTGAAAAACTGTTTTTT.

The sample holds a few counts of this clonotype. The chain carries TRBV4-2 and TRBJ2-3; 9 bases are shared with TRBD1. Unmatched junction bases numbered 6, after V lost 1 base and J lost 7 bases. Germline V gene sequence: CDR1 LGHNA, CDR2 YNFKEQ. The CDR3 totals 15 residues. CDR3 in DNA: TGTGCCAGCAGCCAAGGGGGACAGGGCCTAAATACGCAGTATTTT. This sequence encodes CASSQGGQGLNTQYF.

This clonotype was recorded many times. This rearrangement joins TRBV28 to TRBJ1-2; D gene unclear. The CDR3 spans 14 residues. Per the germline V gene, CDR1 is MDHEN and CDR2 is SYDVKM. Deletions cut 4 bases from V and 4 bases from J, with 13 bases between. The CDR3 here is CASSYSDGGYGYTF. DNA for the CDR3: TGTGCCAGCAGTTACAGCGATGGTGGCTATGGCTACACCTTC.

The chain is built from TRBV7-9 and TRBJ2-4; 10 positions match TRBD2. CDR1 is SEHNR and CDR2 is FQNEAQ in the germline V gene (reference sequence). This CDR3 contains 16 residues. After removal of 1 base from V and 8 bases from J, the junction contained 8 bases not matched to a gene. The CDR3 sequence: CASSLDTSGERDIQYF. The CDR3 nucleotides read TGTGCCAGCAGCTTAGATACTAGCGGGGAAAGGGACATTCAGTACTTC.

This clonotype was counted a few times. The rearrangement joins TRBV4-3 to TRBJ2-6; D gene unclear. CDR1 and CDR2 (germline): LGHNA, YSLEER. The CDR3 has 19 residues. The V end was cut by 0 bases, the J end by 1 base, with 16 bases between. CDR3 region: CASSQDRPGRWSGANVLTF. CDR3 bases: TGCGCCAGCAGCCAAGATAGGCCAGGCCGATGGTCTGGGGCCAACGTCCTGACTTTC.

The chain couples TRBV5-5 to TRBJ2-3, with TRBD1 identical over 8 bases. Germline loops: CDR1 SGHKS, CDR2 YYEKEE (reference sequence). This CDR3 is built from 16 residues. The V gene end was trimmed by 3 bases and the J gene end by 4 bases; junction bases not matched to a gene: 10. The chain's CDR3 is CASSSLATGVADTQYF. In nucleotides, the CDR3 is TGTGCCAGCAGCTCTTTGGCGACAGGGGTGGCAGATACGCAGTATTTT. The variable domain in full, with the rest retrieved from reference TRBV5-5 and TRBJ2-3, is DAGVTQSPTHLIKTRGQQVTLRCSPISGHKSVSWYQQVLGQGPQFIFQYYEKEERGRGNFPDRFSARQFPNYSSELNVNALLLGDSALYLCASSSLATGVADTQYFGPGTRLTVL.

A few counts support this clonotype. This chain uses TRBV13 with TRBJ2-5, with D tentatively TRBD1 or TRBD2 (7 bases each). From germline, CDR1 is PRHDT and CDR2 FYEKMQ (reference sequence). The V gene lost 5 bases and the J gene lost 1 base, with 14 bases spanning the gap. The CDR3 length is 15 residues. In DNA form, the CDR3 reads TGTGCCAGCAGCCCGTCAGGGGGGGGCCAAGAGACCCAGTACTTC. Amino acid sequence: CASSPSGGGQETQYF. The variable domain in full, completed from reference TRBV13 and TRBJ2-5, reads AAGVIQSPRHLIKEKRETATLKCYPIPRHDTVYWYQQGPGQDPQFLISFYEKMQSDKGSIPDRFSAQQFSDYHSELNMSSLELGDSALYFCASSPSGGGQETQYFGPGTRLLVL.

The rearrangement links TRBV4-1 to TRBJ2-7; D call uncertain. Germline V lookup: CDR1 MGHRA, CDR2 YSYEKL. The CDR3 is 14 amino acids. Trimming pared 4 bases from V and 3 bases from J, leaving 13 bases between. In nucleotides, the CDR3 is TGCGCCAGCAGCCCGAGTCTTAGGAGCTACGAGCAGTACTTC. Translated, it gives CASSPSLRSYEQYF.

This clonotype was seen only a few times. J is TRBJ2-7 and V is TRBV20-1, with a possible D match to TRBD1 (6 bases). Trimming removed 0 bases from V and 3 bases from J, with 18 bases in between. The germline CDR1 and CDR2 sequences are DFQATT and SNEGSKA (reference sequence). The CDR3 sequence is 16 residues long. In DNA, the CDR3 is TGCAGTGCTAGAGATAACCGGCTAGGGGGAAACTACGAGCAGTACTTC. Amino acid sequence: CSARDNRLGGNYEQYF.

V usage is TRBV27 and J usage is TRBJ2-5; D remains ambiguous. The DNA end lines up better with TRBJ2-1; the J call may be wrong. CDR3 length equals 14 residues. Germline loops: CDR1 MNHEY, CDR2 SMNVEV (reference sequence). The CDR3 DNA follows: TGTGCCAGCAGTCCCTCCTCTATCCACAATGAGCAGTTCTTC. Residues: CASSPSSIHNEQFF.

The rearrangement uses TRBV27 and TRBJ2-1; D unresolved. Deletions cut 4 bases from V and 0 bases from J, with 7 bases between. The germline CDR1 and CDR2 sequences are MNHEY and SMNVEV (reference sequence). The CDR3 totals 14 residues. In DNA, the CDR3 is TGTGCCAGCAGTTCCTATCTCTCCTACAATGAGCAGTTCTTC. Translation gives CASSSYLSYNEQFF.